Listed here are 26 T cell receptor beta chains from one sample, sequenced in a study of T cell responses to AZD1222 COVID-19 vaccine. Profiling relied on immunoSEQ multiplex PCR, and the TCRdb table lists in-frame clones only, not all of them. The table has more than 95,000 clones, over 75% seen once; the top ten hold 8% to 9%. This specimen was peripheral blood, taken on day 0 of AZD1222 vaccination. These receptors were taken from an adult in good health.

The chain recombines TRBV7-9 with TRBJ1-2, with TRBD1 matching 7 bases. After removal of 5 bases from V and 7 bases from J, the junction contained 13 bases not matched to a gene. CDR1 and CDR2 (germline): SEHNR, FQNEAQ (reference sequence). CDR3 length: 15 residues. In DNA, the CDR3 is TGTGCCAGCAGCCCCCAACAGGGGTTGGGGTTTGGCTACACCTTC. It translates to CASSPQQGLGFGYTF.

The chain recombines TRBV7-2 with TRBJ2-7; 15 bases align to TRBD2. CDR1 and CDR2 (germline): SGHTA, FQGNSA. The CDR3 has 17 residues. The trim removed 5 bases at V and 5 bases at J, leaving 10 bases unmatched. The CDR3 coding sequence is TGTGCCAGCAGCCAGCTCAGTGGGACTAGCGGGAGGAACGAGCAGTACTTC. Translating it yields CASSQLSGTSGRNEQYF. Variable domain in full (rest from reference TRBV7-2 and TRBJ2-7): GAGVSQSPSNKVTEKGKDVELRCDPISGHTALYWYRQSLGQGLEFLIYFQGNSAPDKSGLPSDRFSAERTGGSVSTLTIQRTQQEDSAVYLCASSQLSGTSGRNEQYFGPGTRLTVT.

This clone was recorded once. The chain uses TRBV11-3 and TRBJ2-7; no clear D gene. The CDR3 has 12 residues. Germline CDR1 reads SGHNT; CDR2 reads YENEEA. The V gene lost 3 bases and the J gene lost 10 bases, with 13 bases spanning the gap. CDR3 nucleotides: TGTGCCAGCAGCTTGGATAGTAATACACAGTACTTC. It is translated as CASSLDSNTQYF.

V is TRBV5-1 and J is TRBJ1-1; no clear D. The CDR3 is 13 amino acids. In germline, CDR1 is SGHRS, CDR2 YFSETQ. The germline V and J ends were trimmed by 0 bases and 1 base, with 4 bases remaining between them. In DNA form, the CDR3 reads TGCGCCAGCAGCTTGGAGAGGAACACTGAAGCTTTCTTT. It specifies CASSLERNTEAFF.

This clone was recorded once. The chain is built from TRBV7-9 and TRBJ1-5; tentatively, D is TRBD1 (5 bases). Trimming removed 11 bases at V and 4 bases at J, with 12 bases between. The germline gives CDR1 SEHNR, CDR2 FQNEAQ (reference sequence). The CDR3 is made up of 12 amino acids. CDR3 loop: CASKGPNQPQHF. Here the CDR3 DNA reads TGTGCCTCCAAGGGGCCGAATCAGCCCCAGCATTTT.

The gene calls are TRBV7-2 and TRBJ1-2, with D possibly TRBD1 on 5 matching bases. This CDR3 is built from 14 residues. Trimming left V 3 bases short and J 5 bases short, with 13 bases between. The germline V gene has CDR1 SGHTA and CDR2 FQGNSA. The CDR3 coding sequence is TGTGCCAGCAGCTTTAACGGGGCGGCGTATGGCTACACCTTC. Translation: CASSFNGAAYGYTF.

This clone was counted once. The rearrangement uses TRBV18 and TRBJ2-3, with D unclear. The CDR3 contains 13 residues. CDR1 and CDR2 from the germline V gene are KGHSH and LQKENI. The V and J ends lost 4 bases and 0 bases respectively, with 5 bases between them. The CDR3 DNA reads TGTGCCAGCTCACGTATAAGCACAGATACGCAGTATTTT. Translation: CASSRISTDTQYF.

This chain uses TRBV7-2 with TRBJ2-1, with TRBD2 matching 7 bases. Looked up from germline, CDR1 is SGHTA and CDR2 is FQGNSA. CDR3 size: 16 residues. V trimming: 5 bases; J trimming: 7 bases; junction bases outside the gene matches: 14. Written as DNA, the CDR3 is TGTGCCAGCAGCCCCGCCCTTCCGACTAGCAGGAATGAGCAGTTCTTC. Translation gives CASSPALPTSRNEQFF.

The CDR3 region is CASSLSRSSYNSPLHF. CDR3 bases: TGTGCCAGCAGCTTGAGCAGAAGCTCCTATAATTCACCCCTCCACTTT. The chain couples TRBV7-2 to TRBJ1-6; no definite D call. CDR1 is SGHTA and CDR2 is FQGNSA in the germline V gene. Trimming left V 3 bases short and J 0 bases short, with 9 bases between. The CDR3 sequence is 16 residues long.

The J gene is TRBJ1-3, the V gene TRBV20-1; D is undetermined. The CDR3 length is 16 residues. Between the trimmed V and J ends, which lost 3 bases and 0 bases, there was a span of 15 bases. Germline CDR1 and CDR2: DFQATT and SNEGSKA (reference sequence). CDR3: CSASRSRARSGNTIYF. CDR3 sequence (DNA): TGCAGTGCTAGTCGGTCGCGGGCCCGCTCTGGAAACACCATATATTTT.

The V gene is TRBV27, the J gene TRBJ1-1, with 8 positions matching TRBD1. This CDR3 comprises 12 residues. Germline CDR1 and CDR2: MNHEY and SMNVEV (reference sequence). V lost 4 bases, J lost 8 bases, and 3 bases stayed unmatched. The CDR3 sequence: CASSSRDREAFF. CDR3 sequence (DNA): TGTGCCAGCAGTTCGCGGGACAGGGAAGCTTTCTTT.

The DNA for the CDR3 is TGTGCCAGCAGTGCACTGTTGAGGGTTTTCCAAGAGACCCAGTACTTC. This gives the protein CASSALLRVFQETQYF. V is TRBV28 and J is TRBJ2-5; D perhaps matches TRBD2 (5 bases). Germline lookup yields CDR1 MDHEN and CDR2 SYDVKM. The CDR3 contains 16 residues. V lost 5 bases and J 1 base, leaving 17 bases between the germline ends.

This clone was observed once. The chain uses TRBV19 and TRBJ2-2; D tentatively reads TRBD1 or TRBD2 (5 bases each). V was shortened by 3 bases and J by 7 bases, with 15 bases between the two germline ends. The germline V gene encodes CDR1 LNHDA and CDR2 SQIVND (reference sequence). The CDR3 is made up of 15 amino acids. The CDR3 loop is CASSILGPRGGELFF. CDR3 DNA sequence: TGTGCCAGTAGTATCTTGGGACCCCGGGGCGGGGAGCTGTTTTTT.

This clone came up a few times. The V and J genes are TRBV4-2 and TRBJ2-3, with 16 bases matching TRBD2. The CDR3 is 16 residues long. Germline CDR1 is LGHNA and CDR2 is YNFKEQ. Germline trimming cut 4 bases from V and 4 bases from J; bases unmatched to any gene: 2. The CDR3 region has the DNA TGTGCCAGCAGCCCGGGACTAGCGGGGGGGGCAGATACGCAGTATTTT. Translated, it gives CASSPGLAGGADTQYF.

This chain links TRBV5-1 with TRBJ1-4; D uncertain. V lost 0 bases and J lost 4, with 7 bases in between. CDR3 size: 14 residues. Germline lookup yields CDR1 SGHRS and CDR2 YFSETQ. The CDR3 protein is CASSLDSGNEKLFF. DNA for the CDR3: TGCGCCAGCAGCTTGGACAGCGGTAATGAAAAACTGTTTTTT. The full variable domain, completed using reference TRBV5-1 and TRBJ1-4, is KAGVTQTPRYLIKTRGQQVTLSCSPISGHRSVSWYQQTPGQGLQFLFEYFSETQRNKGNFPGRFSGRQFSNSRSEMNVSTLELGDSALYLCASSLDSGNEKLFFGSGTQLSVL.

The chain has TRBV6-5 and TRBJ1-5; D uncertain. Germline V gene sequence: CDR1 MNHEY, CDR2 SVGAGI. Trimming shortened V by 7 bases and J by 0 bases, and 7 bases separated the two germline ends. CDR3 size: 13 residues. The CDR3 sequence: CASKSYSNQPQHF. The CDR3 DNA is TGTGCCAGCAAGAGTTATAGCAATCAGCCCCAGCATTTT.

The V gene is TRBV5-5, the J gene TRBJ1-1, with D perhaps matching TRBD1 (6 bases). The CDR3 extends over 15 amino acids. V lost 6 bases and J lost 4, with 19 bases in between. Looked up from germline, CDR1 is SGHKS and CDR2 is YYEKEE (reference sequence). CDR3 DNA: TGTGCCAGCACCCTGGGGGGCGCCGGGTCCACTGAAGCTTTCTTT. This codes for CASTLGGAGSTEAFF.

The chain recombines TRBV7-9 with TRBJ2-2; D gene ambiguous. The CDR3 is 14 amino acids. Looked up from germline, CDR1 is SEHNR and CDR2 is FQNEAQ (reference sequence). V lost 2 bases, J lost 1 base, and 5 bases lay in between. The CDR3, as DNA: TGTGCCAGCAGCTTAAGTTGGAACACCGGGGAGCTGTTTTTT. Amino acids: CASSLSWNTGELFF.

The chain couples TRBV10-3 to TRBJ2-7; tentatively, D is TRBD1 (6 bases). The ends were cut back, 2 bases at V and 6 bases at J, with 11 bases in the middle. Germline CDR1 and CDR2: ENHRY and SYGVKD. CDR3 length: 13 amino acids. The CDR3 nucleotides are TGTGCCATCAGTGAGCGGCAGGGGAGCGAGCAGTACTTC. It translates to CAISERQGSEQYF.

The rearrangement joins TRBV13 to TRBJ2-7, with unresolved D. Trimming left V 3 bases short and J 5 bases short, with 5 bases between. CDR3 size: 11 residues. CDR1 is PRHDT and CDR2 is FYEKMQ in the germline V gene (reference sequence). CDR3 DNA: TGTGCCAGCAGCTTTTCCCACGAGCAGTACTTC. Its protein product is CASSFSHEQYF.

The chain combines TRBV15 with TRBJ2-7, with unresolved D. The CDR3 has 15 residues. The V end was cut by 1 base, the J end by 3 bases, with 13 bases between. The V gene's germline CDR1 is LNHNV and CDR2 YYDKDF (reference sequence). In DNA, the CDR3 is TGTGCCACCAGCAGAGGGGCAGGTGATCACTACGAGCAGTACTTC. It codes for CATSRGAGDHYEQYF.

CDR3 bases: TGTGCCAGCAGTCGGGACACCCTTCCTACCGGGGAGCTGTTTTTT. This gives the protein CASSRDTLPTGELFF. The rearrangement links TRBV7-2 to TRBJ2-2, with D possibly being TRBD1 (6 bases). Germline CDR1 and CDR2: SGHTA and FQGNSA. Trimming shortened V by 6 bases and J by 5 bases, and 16 bases separated the two germline ends. CDR3 length: 15 residues. Together with reference TRBV7-2 and TRBJ2-2, the CDR3 gives the full variable domain: GAGVSQSPSNKVTEKGKDVELRCDPISGHTALYWYRQSLGQGLEFLIYFQGNSAPDKSGLPSDRFSAERTGGSVSTLTIQRTQQEDSAVYLCASSRDTLPTGELFFGEGSRLTVL.

The J gene is TRBJ1-2, the V gene TRBV18; D is possibly TRBD1 (5 bases). Germline V gives CDR1 KGHSH, CDR2 LQKENI. There are 15 residues in the CDR3. V lost 2 bases to trimming and J lost 8 bases, with 18 bases between them. The CDR3 coding sequence is TGTGCCAGCTCACCAGGAGGGGAGGTAGCATACGGCTACACCTTC. Protein sequence: CASSPGGEVAYGYTF.

The J gene is TRBJ2-7, the V gene TRBV6-5; a weak D match, TRBD2 (6 bases). Deletions cut 2 bases from V and 0 bases from J, with 8 bases between. Germline V CDR1 and CDR2: MNHEY, SVGAGI. The CDR3 totals 14 residues. This chain's CDR3 is CASSYAGTSYEQYF. The CDR3 region has the DNA TGTGCCAGCAGTTACGCGGGAACCTCCTACGAGCAGTACTTC.

The CDR3 DNA is TGTGCCAGCAGTGAGTTTAGCGGGAGCTACAATGAGCAGTTCTTC. Protein sequence: CASSEFSGSYNEQFF. The V and J genes are TRBV6-1 and TRBJ2-1; 9 bases agree with TRBD2. Germline V gives CDR1 MNHNS, CDR2 SASEGT. The CDR3 is 15 residues long. J lost 3 bases, V lost 3 bases, and 3 bases had no gene match.

The chain combines TRBV28 with TRBJ1-4, with a weak D call TRBD1 (6 bases). The CDR3 extends over 19 amino acids. V lost 10 bases and J lost 4, with 31 bases in between. Germline V gives CDR1 MDHEN, CDR2 SYDVKM. CDR3 nucleotides: TGTGCCATCTTCAGGCCCCCAGGGGCCATCTTCCAAGGTAATGAAAAACTGTTTTTT. It codes for CAIFRPPGAIFQGNEKLFF.